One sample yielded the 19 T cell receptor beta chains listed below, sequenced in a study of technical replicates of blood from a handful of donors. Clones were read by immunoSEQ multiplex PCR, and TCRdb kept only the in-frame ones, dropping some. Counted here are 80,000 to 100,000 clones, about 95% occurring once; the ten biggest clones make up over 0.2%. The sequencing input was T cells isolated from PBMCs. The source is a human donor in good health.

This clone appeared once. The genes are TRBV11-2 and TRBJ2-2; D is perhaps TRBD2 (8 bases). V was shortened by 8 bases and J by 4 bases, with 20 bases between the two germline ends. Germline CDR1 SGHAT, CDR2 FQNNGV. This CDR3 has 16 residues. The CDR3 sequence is CASADGRGRGTGELFF. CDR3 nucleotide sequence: TGTGCCAGCGCAGACGGGAGGGGGCGAGGCACCGGGGAGCTGTTTTTT.

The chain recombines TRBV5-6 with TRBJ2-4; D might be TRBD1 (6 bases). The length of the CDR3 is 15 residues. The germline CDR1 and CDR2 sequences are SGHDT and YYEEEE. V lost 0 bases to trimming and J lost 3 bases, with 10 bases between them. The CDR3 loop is CASSLALGGKNIQYF. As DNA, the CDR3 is TGTGCCAGCAGCTTGGCCTTAGGGGGCAAAAACATTCAGTACTTC.

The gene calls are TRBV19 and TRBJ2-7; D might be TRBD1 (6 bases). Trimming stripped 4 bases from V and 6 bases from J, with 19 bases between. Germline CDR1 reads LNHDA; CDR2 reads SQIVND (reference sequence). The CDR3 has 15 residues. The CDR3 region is CASSRVSGALGEQYF. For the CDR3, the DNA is TGTGCCAGTAGTAGGGTCTCAGGGGCACTGGGCGAGCAGTACTTC.

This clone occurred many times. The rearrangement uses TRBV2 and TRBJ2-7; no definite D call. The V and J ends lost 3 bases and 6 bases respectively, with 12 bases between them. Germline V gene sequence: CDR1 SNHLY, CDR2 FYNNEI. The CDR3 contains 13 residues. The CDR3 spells CASSEPFRIEQYF. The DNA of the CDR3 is TGTGCCAGCAGTGAGCCCTTTAGAATCGAGCAGTACTTC. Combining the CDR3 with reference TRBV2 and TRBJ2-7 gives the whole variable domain EPEVTQTPSHQVTQMGQEVILRCVPISNHLYFYWYRQILGQKVEFLVSFYNNEISEKSEIFDDQFSVERPDGSNFTLKIRSTKLEDSAMYFCASSEPFRIEQYFGPGTRLTVT.

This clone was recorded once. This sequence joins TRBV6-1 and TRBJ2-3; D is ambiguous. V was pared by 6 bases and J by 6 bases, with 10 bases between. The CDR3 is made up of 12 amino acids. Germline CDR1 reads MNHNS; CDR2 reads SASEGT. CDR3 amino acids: CASRRSSDTQYF. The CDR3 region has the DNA TGTGCCAGCAGGCGGAGTTCGGATACGCAGTATTTT.

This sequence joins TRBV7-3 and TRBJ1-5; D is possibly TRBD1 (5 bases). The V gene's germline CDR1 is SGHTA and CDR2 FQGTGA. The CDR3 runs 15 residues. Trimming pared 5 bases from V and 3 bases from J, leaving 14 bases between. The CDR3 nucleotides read TGTGCCAGCAGCCCCCAAGGGGCCCCCAATCAGCCCCAGCATTTT. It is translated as CASSPQGAPNQPQHF.

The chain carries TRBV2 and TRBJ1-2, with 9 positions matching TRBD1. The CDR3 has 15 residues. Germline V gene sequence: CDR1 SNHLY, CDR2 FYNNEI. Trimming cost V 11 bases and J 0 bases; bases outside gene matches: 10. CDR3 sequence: CARRGQGVPNYGYTF. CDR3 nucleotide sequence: TGTGCCCGCCGGGGACAGGGAGTCCCTAACTATGGCTACACCTTC.

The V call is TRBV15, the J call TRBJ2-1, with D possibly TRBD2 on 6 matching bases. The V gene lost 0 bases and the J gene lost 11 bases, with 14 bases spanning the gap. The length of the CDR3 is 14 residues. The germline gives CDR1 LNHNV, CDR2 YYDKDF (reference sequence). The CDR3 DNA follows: TGTGCCACCAGCAGAGATCTTAGTGCGGGGAAGCAGTTCTTC. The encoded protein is CATSRDLSAGKQFF.

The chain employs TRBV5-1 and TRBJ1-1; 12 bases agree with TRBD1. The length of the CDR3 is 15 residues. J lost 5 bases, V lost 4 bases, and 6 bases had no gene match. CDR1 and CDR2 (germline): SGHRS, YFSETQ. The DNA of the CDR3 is TGCGCCAGCAGCCCCGGGACAGGGGGCTTGACTGAAGCTTTCTTT. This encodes CASSPGTGGLTEAFF.

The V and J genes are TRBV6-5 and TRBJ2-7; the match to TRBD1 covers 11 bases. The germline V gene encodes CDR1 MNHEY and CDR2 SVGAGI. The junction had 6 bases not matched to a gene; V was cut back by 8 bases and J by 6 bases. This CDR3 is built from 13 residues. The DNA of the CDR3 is TGTGCCAGCTCTGCGGGACAGGGGGTCGAGCAGTACTTC. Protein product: CASSAGQGVEQYF.

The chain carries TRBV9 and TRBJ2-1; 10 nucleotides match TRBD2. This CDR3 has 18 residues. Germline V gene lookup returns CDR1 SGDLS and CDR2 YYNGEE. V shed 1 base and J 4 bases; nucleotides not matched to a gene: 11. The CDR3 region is CASSVYESGGASYNEQFF. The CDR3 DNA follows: TGTGCCAGCAGCGTATACGAAAGCGGGGGGGCCAGTTACAATGAGCAGTTCTTC.

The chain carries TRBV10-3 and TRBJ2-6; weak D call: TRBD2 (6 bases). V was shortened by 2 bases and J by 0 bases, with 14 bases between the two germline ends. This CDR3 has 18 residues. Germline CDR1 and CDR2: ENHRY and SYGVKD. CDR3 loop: CAISEPGGPSSGANVLTF. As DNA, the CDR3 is TGTGCCATCAGTGAGCCCGGGGGACCCAGCTCTGGGGCCAACGTCCTGACTTTC.

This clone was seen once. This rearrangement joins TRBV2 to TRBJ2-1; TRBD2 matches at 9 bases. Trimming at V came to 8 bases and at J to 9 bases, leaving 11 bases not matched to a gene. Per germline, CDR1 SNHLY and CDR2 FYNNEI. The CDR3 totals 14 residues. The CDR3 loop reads CASSGTSIWSEQFF. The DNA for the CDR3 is TGTGCCAGCTCCGGGACTAGCATTTGGAGTGAGCAGTTCTTC.

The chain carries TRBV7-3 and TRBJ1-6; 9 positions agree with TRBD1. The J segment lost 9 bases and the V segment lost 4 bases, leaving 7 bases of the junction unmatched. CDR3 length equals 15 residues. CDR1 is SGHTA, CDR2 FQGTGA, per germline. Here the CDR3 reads CASSSGDRVGSPLHF. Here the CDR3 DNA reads TGTGCCAGCAGCTCCGGGGACAGGGTTGGTTCACCCCTCCACTTT. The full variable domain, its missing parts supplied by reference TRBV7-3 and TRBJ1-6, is GAGVSQTPSNKVTEKGKYVELRCDPISGHTALYWYRQSLGQGPEFLIYFQGTGAADDSGLPNDRFFAVRPEGSVSTLKIQRTERGDSAVYLCASSSGDRVGSPLHFGNGTRLTVT.

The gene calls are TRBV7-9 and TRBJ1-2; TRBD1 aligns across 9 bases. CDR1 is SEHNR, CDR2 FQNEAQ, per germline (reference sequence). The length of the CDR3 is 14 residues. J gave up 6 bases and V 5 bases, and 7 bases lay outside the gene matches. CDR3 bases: TGTGCCAGCAGCCTTGACAGGGGGTTTGATGGCTACACCTTC. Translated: CASSLDRGFDGYTF.

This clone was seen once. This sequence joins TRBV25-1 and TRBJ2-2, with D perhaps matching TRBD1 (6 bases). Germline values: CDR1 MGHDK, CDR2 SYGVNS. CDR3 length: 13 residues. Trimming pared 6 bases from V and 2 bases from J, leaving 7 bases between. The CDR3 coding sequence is TGTGCCAGCAGCAGGGGAAACACCGGGGAGCTGTTTTTT. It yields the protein CASSRGNTGELFF.

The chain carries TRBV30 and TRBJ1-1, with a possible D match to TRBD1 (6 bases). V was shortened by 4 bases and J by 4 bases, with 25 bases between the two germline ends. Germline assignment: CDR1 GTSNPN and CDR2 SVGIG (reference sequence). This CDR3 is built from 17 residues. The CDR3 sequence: CAWTRYTQGREGTEAFF. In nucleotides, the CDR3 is TGTGCCTGGACCCGATATACCCAGGGGAGAGAGGGCACTGAAGCTTTCTTT.

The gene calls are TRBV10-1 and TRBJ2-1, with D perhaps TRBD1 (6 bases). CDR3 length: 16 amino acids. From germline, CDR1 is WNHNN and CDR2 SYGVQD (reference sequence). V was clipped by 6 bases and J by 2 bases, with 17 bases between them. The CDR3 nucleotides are TGCGCCAGCAGCCCTCTGGGACATTCGCCCTACAATGAGCAGTTCTTC. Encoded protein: CASSPLGHSPYNEQFF.

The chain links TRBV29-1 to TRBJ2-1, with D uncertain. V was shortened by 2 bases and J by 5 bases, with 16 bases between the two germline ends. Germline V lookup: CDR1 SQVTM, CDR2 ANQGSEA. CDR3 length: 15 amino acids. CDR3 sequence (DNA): TGCAGCGTTGAACTGCGTCAGCGTCGGGACAATGAGCAGTTCTTC. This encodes CSVELRQRRDNEQFF.